At least ten counts were recorded for the clone carrying this T cell receptor (beta chain). These data originate in a study of naive and memory T cell subsets. J was trimmed by 4 bases and V by 3 bases; bases with no gene match: 2. The germline V gene encodes CDR1 MDHEN and CDR2 SYDVKM. This CDR3 is built from 14 residues. RNA was extracted from 2 to 2.5 ml of whole blood of healthy adults. TCR cDNA received a 3' ligated oligonucleotide that carried a UMI. Alpha and beta constant region primers primed reverse transcription for blood and skin samples. Via MiXCR, TCRdb re-called the 5' RACE reads, giving one row per CDR3 protein. The table has 20,000 to 25,000 distinct CDR3 sequences, less than 5% seen once.

This sequence joins TRBV28 and TRBJ2-7; 11 bases map to TRBD2. The TCR comes from a male donor in good health. The CDR3 coding sequence is TGTGCCAGCAGTTTCGCTAGCGGGAGGTACGAGCAGTACTTC. Translated: CASSFASGRYEQYF.